This TCR delta chain was identified in a study of delta chains in infants with herpesvirus infections. Study-wide results and caveats: A few infants infected before 120 days plus one congenital case had the public Vdelta1 clonotype.

A remark on this clone: Its target is not known.

The CDR3 has 23 amino acids. Germline CDR1 GEAIGNYY, CDR2 EKD. The J segment lost 0 bases and the V segment lost 3 bases, leaving 27 bases of the junction unmatched. PBMC RNA was reverse transcribed using gamma-chain- and delta-chain-specific primers. TCRdb fed the RT-PCR reads into CATT to redo clone calling. The table records around 350 delta-chain clones, 25% to 30% of them present only once. The clonotype comes from a human donor who was a Ugandan infant, either HIV-exposed or HIV-unexposed (not recorded which). This material consisted of peripheral blood, taken at time point 3 of longitudinal follow-up. This chain connects TRDV2 to TRDJ1, with 10 nucleotides matching TRDD3. This CDR3 reads CACDQLPELGTGGSLLHTDKLIF. The CDR3 bases are TGTGCCTGTGACCAGCTCCCGGAGTTAGGTACTGGGGGATCCCTACTCCACACCGATAAACTCATCTTT.